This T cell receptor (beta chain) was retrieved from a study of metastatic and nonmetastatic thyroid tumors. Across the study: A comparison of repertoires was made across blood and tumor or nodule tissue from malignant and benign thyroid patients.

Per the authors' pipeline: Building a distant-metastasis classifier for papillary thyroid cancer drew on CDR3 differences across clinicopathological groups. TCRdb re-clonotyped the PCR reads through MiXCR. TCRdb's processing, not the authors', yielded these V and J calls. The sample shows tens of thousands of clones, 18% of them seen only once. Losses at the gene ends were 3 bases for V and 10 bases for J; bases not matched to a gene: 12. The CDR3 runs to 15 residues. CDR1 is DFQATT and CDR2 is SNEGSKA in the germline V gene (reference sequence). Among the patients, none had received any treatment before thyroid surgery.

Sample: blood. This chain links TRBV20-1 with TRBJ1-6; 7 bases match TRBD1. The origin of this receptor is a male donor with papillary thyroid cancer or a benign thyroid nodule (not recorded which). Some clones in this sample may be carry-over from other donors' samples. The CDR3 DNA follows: TGCAGTGCTAGTCGTCTGGGACAGCGGCGATCACCCCTCCACTTT. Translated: CSASRLGQRRSPLHF.